This is a list of T cell receptor beta chains from one sample in a study of shared clonotypes between healthy human individuals. The method was immunoSEQ multiplex PCR; TCRdb's version includes in-frame clones alone and lacks a portion of them. Of fewer than 550,000 clones in the sample, 75% to 80% were seen once. The sample taken for sequencing was PBMCs. These receptors originate from a woman in her thirties or forties in good health. Some clones in this sample may be carry-over from other donors' samples. Both conserved end residues are trimmed from each CDR3.

v_gene | CDR3aa
TRBV28 | ATTSRLAGGETQY
TRBV6-5 | ASSRAGEREQY
TRBV18 | ASSPLEGLGQF
TRBV28 | ASGSRFN
TRBV7-8 | ASSVGGDWAF
TRBV28 | ASSQPGTGRYEQF
TRBV7-8 | ASSPLPTPRETQY
TRBV29-1 | SVEDQDSLETQY
TRBV25-1 | ASRRGNQPQH
TRBV4-1 | ASSQGDRRGGYT
TRBV5-4 | ASSFGGTSSYNEQF
TRBV11-3 | ASSLGGGAGNHEQY
TRBV27 | ASRNTGTDYGYT
TRBV15 | ATSRAGLTAEAF
TRBV5-4 | ASSQTSGIYEQY
TRBV5-1 | ASSLGGLNEKLF
TRBV6-1 | ASSPTSGSAGEQY
TRBV28 | ASSNTGSFSGNTIY
TRBV27 | ASSLFQDYSNEQY
TRBV2 | ASTDGGSGANVLT
TRBV11-2 | ASSLAGRDTEAF
TRBV11-3 | ASSLRGPGVFTDTQY
TRBV5-1 | ASSDPSGNYNEQF
TRBV6-5 | ATKPGPITYEQY
TRBV4-3 | ASSQGTQGALYEQY
TRBV6-6 | AGGRRGTDTQY
TRBV2 | ASRGWDGEQF
TRBV18 | ASSPRQGRGEQY
TRBV7-9 | ASSVAGIGNTIY
TRBV15 | ATSTEAFGTASDTQY
TRBV7-2 | ASSLSGDYEQY
TRBV6-5 | ASSPSGSVPYEQY